This TCR beta chain was retrieved from a study of cytotoxic CD8 clonotypes in ibrutinib-treated CLL. In the study overall: Sequencing produced an average of roughly 280,000 productive templates and about 99,000 productive rearrangements per sample. Overall study results and limits: Treatment left the uncommon public clonotypes either contracted or stable in frequency. At ibrutinib response, clonality increased, and at progression it declined back toward baseline. Baseline values of clonality outstripped age-matched healthy donors and followed circulating CD8+ T-cell counts.

CDR1 and CDR2 from the germline V gene are SGHAT and FQNNGV. The V segment lost 5 bases and the J segment 4 bases; nucleotides outside the gene matches: 5. CDR3 length equals 15 residues. Remarks on this clone: Its target is unknown.

Sequenced by immunoSEQ multiplex PCR; TCRdb stores in-frame clones only, minus some. Of approximately 130,000 clones listed, around four fifths were seen once; the top ten hold 3.3%. The rearrangement joins TRBV11-2 to TRBJ2-3; 11 bases agree with TRBD1. The receptor was derived from a human donor with chronic lymphocytic leukemia. The source was PBMCs, collected after 24 months of ibrutinib treatment. CDR3 in DNA: TGTGCCAGCAGCCACCGGACAGGGGGCCCAGATACGCAGTATTTT. Its translation is CASSHRTGGPDTQYF.